The next 24 T cell receptor beta chains were all read from a single sample in a study of regulatory T cells in long-lasting Graves disease. Described time point: persistent/refractory GD, antithyroid drugs over 5 years with positive TRAb. RNA from PBMCs was the source of the TCR library. To make TCR beta libraries, researchers used iRepertoire HTBI primers and Arm-PCR of CDR3 regions. TCRdb fed the multiplex PCR reads into MiXCR, producing one record per CDR3 protein. The sample has about 340,000 distinct CDR3 sequences, about 19% seen once; the top ten hold less than 35%. The material was peripheral blood mononuclear cells (PBMCs), obtained when the disease was refractory, from a patient treated with antithyroid drugs. Receptor source: a female donor with Graves disease.

The chain links TRBV5-1 to TRBJ2-7, with 9 bases lining up with TRBD1. Per germline, CDR1 SGHRS and CDR2 YFSETQ. V trimming: 0 bases; J trimming: 12 bases; junction bases outside the gene matches: 7. The CDR3 has 13 amino acids. The CDR3 nucleotides are TGCGCCAGCAGCTTGGAGACCGGGACAGGGTTGTACTTC. Its translation is CASSLETGTGLYF.

This clonotype was counted only a few times. The chain recombines TRBV4-1 with TRBJ2-7; 7 bases are a match to TRBD1. This CDR3 has 15 residues. Trimming removed 2 bases from V and 3 bases from J; junction bases left unmatched: 7. Per germline, CDR1 MGHRA and CDR2 YSYEKL. The CDR3 DNA reads as TGCGCCAGCAGCCAACCGAGGTCAGGGGGCTACGAGCAGTACTTC. Its protein is CASSQPRSGGYEQYF.

This rearrangement joins TRBV7-2 to TRBJ2-5; 11 bases are shared with TRBD2. Germline lookup yields CDR1 SGHTA and CDR2 FQGNSA. Losses at the gene ends were 4 bases for V and 4 bases for J; bases not matched to a gene: 8. The CDR3 is 16 amino acids. The CDR3 DNA reads TGTGCCAGCAGCTCGACTAGCGGGGCCCCAAGAGAGACCCAGTACTTC. Protein product: CASSSTSGAPRETQYF.

The rearrangement links TRBV18 to TRBJ2-5, with unresolved D. The V end was cut by 3 bases, the J end by 5 bases, with 13 bases between. Per germline, CDR1 KGHSH and CDR2 LQKENI. This CDR3 has 14 amino acids. CDR3 sequence reads: CASSPTQAVETQYF. The CDR3, as DNA: TGTGCCAGCTCACCCACGCAGGCCGTGGAGACCCAGTACTTC.

This clonotype has a handful of counts. DNA for the CDR3: TGCGCCAGCAGCGCCGCCTCCACTAGCGCCATGGGGTACTTC. It codes for CASSAASTSAMGYF. V and J are TRBV5-1 and TRBJ2-5; 7 positions match TRBD2. The trim removed 4 bases at V and 13 bases at J, leaving 16 bases unmatched. Germline V CDR1 and CDR2: SGHRS, YFSETQ. The CDR3 has 14 residues.

This clonotype has at least ten counts. The chain joins TRBV3-1 to TRBJ1-1, with 9 bases aligning to TRBD1. The CDR3 runs to 17 residues. With V trimmed by 1 base and J by 0 bases, 6 bases remained unmatched. Per the germline V gene, CDR1 is LGHDT and CDR2 is YNNKEL (reference sequence). Here the CDR3 DNA reads TGTGCCAGCAGCCAAGCCGGGACAGGGTCTTTGAACACTGAAGCTTTCTTT. Its protein product is CASSQAGTGSLNTEAFF. The entire variable domain, with the rest obtained from reference TRBV3-1 and TRBJ1-1, is as follows: DTAVSQTPKYLVTQMGNDKSIKCEQNLGHDTMYWYKQDSKKFLKIMFSYNNKELIINETVPNRFSPKSPDKAHLNLHINSLELGDSAVYFCASSQAGTGSLNTEAFFGQGTRLTVV.

This clonotype was seen repeatedly, ten times or more. The chain recombines TRBV20-1 with TRBJ2-5; D possibly corresponds to TRBD2 (6 bases). CDR1 DFQATT and CDR2 SNEGSKA come from the germline V gene (reference sequence). Trimming took off 2 bases at V and 4 bases at J, with 14 bases between the two ends. The CDR3 spans 14 residues. The CDR3 here is CSARRGTLGETQYF. Here the CDR3 DNA reads TGCAGTGCTAGACGCGGGACTCTCGGAGAGACCCAGTACTTC.

In regard to this clonotype: No DNA is shown, since the ends of the CDR3 on it are uncertain; the CDR3 is the one TCRdb lists. The chain recombines TRBV29-1 with TRBJ2-2; the table calls TRBD1, which could not be checked here. Germline assignment: CDR1 SQVTM and CDR2 ANQGSEA. Ends included, the CDR3 has 23 residues. This chain's CDR3 is CSVEGDGYSYEQYFGPGTGELFF.

This clonotype was counted many times. This chain joins TRBV5-5 and TRBJ2-7; no definite D call. CDR1 and CDR2 from the germline V gene are SGHKS and YYEKEE (reference sequence). Trimming stripped 0 bases from V and 0 bases from J, with 13 bases between. The CDR3 is 16 residues long. The DNA for the CDR3 is TGTGCCAGCAGCTTGGACGGATCTGCCTTCTCCTACGAGCAGTACTTC. It codes for CASSLDGSAFSYEQYF.

This clonotype was found many times. The chain joins TRBV12-3 or TRBV12-4 to TRBJ2-7; 8 positions agree with TRBD2. Trimming removed 6 bases from V and 6 bases from J; junction bases left unmatched: 7. This CDR3 has 13 residues. This chain's CDR3 is CASRSSGGGEQYF. CDR3 coding DNA: TGTGCCAGCAGGTCCAGCGGGGGTGGCGAGCAGTACTTC.

This clonotype was detected many times. The chain is built from TRBV11-2 and TRBJ2-7, with a tentative D call TRBD1 (5 bases). Germline V gene data show CDR1 as SGHAT and CDR2 as FQNNGV. There are 14 residues in the CDR3. The V end lost 1 base, the J end lost 4 bases, and 11 bases lay between the germline ends. CDR3: CASSLGGARYEQYF. The CDR3 region has the DNA TGTGCCAGCAGCTTAGGGGGCGCGCGATACGAGCAGTACTTC. The whole variable domain, remainder taken from reference TRBV11-2 and TRBJ2-7, is EAGVAQSPRYKIIEKRQSVAFWCNPISGHATLYWYQQILGQGPKLLIQFQNNGVVDDSQLPKDRFSAERLKGVDSTLKIQPAKLEDSAVYLCASSLGGARYEQYFGPGTRLTVT.

The table lists this clonotype with many counts. The chain is built from TRBV20-1 and TRBJ1-4, with 7 bases fitting TRBD1. The CDR3 has 15 amino acids. V was clipped by 0 bases and J by 5 bases; unmatched bases: 6. Germline V gene sequence: CDR1 DFQATT, CDR2 SNEGSKA (reference sequence). CDR3 protein: CSARDPGQSNEKLFF. The CDR3 coding sequence is TGCAGTGCTAGAGATCCGGGACAGTCGAATGAAAAACTGTTTTTT.

This clonotype was seen ten or more times. V usage is TRBV28 and J usage is TRBJ2-7; 8 nucleotides align to TRBD2. V was pared by 3 bases and J by 2 bases, with 18 bases of the junction left unmatched. CDR3 length: 19 residues. Germline CDR1 and CDR2: MDHEN and SYDVKM. CDR3 protein: CASSFLRLARTGWTYEQYF. CDR3 nucleotides: TGTGCCAGCAGTTTCTTGCGACTAGCGCGCACCGGTTGGACCTACGAGCAGTACTTC.

This clonotype was seen at least ten times. The CDR3 loop is CATRADVNTEAFF. DNA for the CDR3: TGTGCCACCAGGGCAGATGTAAACACTGAAGCTTTCTTT. The chain joins TRBV6-1 to TRBJ1-1; tentative D call: TRBD1 (5 bases). V lost 10 bases, J lost 2 bases, and 14 bases lay in between. CDR3 length: 13 residues. Germline V CDR1 and CDR2: MNHNS, SASEGT.

This clonotype was counted ten times or more. The chain links TRBV30 to TRBJ1-2; 8 nucleotides line up with TRBD1. This CDR3 comprises 12 residues. With V trimmed by 5 bases and J by 7 bases, 6 bases remained unmatched. Germline V gene sequence: CDR1 GTSNPN, CDR2 SVGIG (reference sequence). The DNA of the CDR3 is TGTGCCTGGTACGGACAGGGCCGTGGCTACACCTTC. It is translated as CAWYGQGRGYTF. Using reference TRBV30 and TRBJ1-2 for the parts outside the CDR3, the full variable domain is SQTIHQWPATLVQPVGSPLSLECTVEGTSNPNLYWYRQAAGRGLQLLFYSVGIGQISSEVPQNLSASRPQDRQFILSSKKLLLSDSGFYLCAWYGQGRGYTFGSGTRLTVV.

The rearrangement links TRBV7-3 to TRBJ2-5; no reliable D call. This CDR3 region has 15 residues. From germline, CDR1 is SGHTA and CDR2 FQGTGA. V was clipped by 4 bases and J by 5 bases, with 17 bases between them. The chain's CDR3 is CASSSTVVGGETQYF. The CDR3 DNA reads TGTGCCAGCAGCTCAACAGTGGTGGGTGGTGAGACCCAGTACTTC.

This clonotype was counted ten times or more. The CDR3 loop is CASSLIDEQYF. As DNA, the CDR3 is TGTGCCAGCAGCTTAATCGACGAGCAGTACTTC. The chain employs TRBV7-3 and TRBJ2-7; D uncertain. V dropped 1 base and J dropped 5 bases, with 3 bases sitting between them. Germline lookup yields CDR1 SGHTA and CDR2 FQGTGA. This CDR3 region has 11 residues.

This clonotype was seen more than once but under ten times. The chain is built from TRBV5-4 and TRBJ2-7; 14 positions match TRBD2. Germline V gene lookup returns CDR1 SGHNT and CDR2 YYREEE (reference sequence). The J segment lost 6 bases and the V segment lost 4 bases, leaving 12 bases of the junction unmatched. The CDR3 consists of 17 residues. The CDR3 DNA follows: TGTGCCAGCAGCCGAGGACTAGCGGGAGGCGGAGCTCTCGAGCAGTACTTC. It yields the protein CASSRGLAGGGALEQYF.

At least ten counts were recorded for this clonotype. The chain carries TRBV28 and TRBJ2-5, with D perhaps given as TRBD1 or TRBD2 (5 bases each). The CDR3 covers 16 residues. Germline V lookup: CDR1 MDHEN, CDR2 SYDVKM. The germline V and J ends were trimmed by 4 bases and 5 bases, with 20 bases remaining between them. The CDR3 nucleotides read TGTGCCAGCAGTTCGAGAGCCTACAGGAGGCGGGAGACCCAGTACTTC. Protein sequence: CASSSRAYRRRETQYF.

This clonotype was seen a few times. The gene calls are TRBV7-2 and TRBJ2-2; 10 bases fit TRBD1. V lost 5 bases to trimming and J lost 3 bases; unmatched junction nucleotides: 6. CDR1 and CDR2 from the germline V gene are SGHTA and FQGNSA. The CDR3 consists of 16 residues. CDR3 sequence reads: CASSPGQGIYTGELFF. The CDR3 DNA follows: TGTGCCAGCAGCCCGGGACAGGGGATTTACACCGGGGAGCTGTTTTTT.

The chain's CDR3 is CASSQNQGQETQYF. The CDR3 DNA sequence: TGTGCCAGCAGTCAAAACCAGGGCCAAGAGACCCAGTACTTC. The rearrangement joins TRBV5-4 to TRBJ2-5, with a possible D match to TRBD1 (5 bases). Between the trimmed V and J ends, which lost 5 bases and 1 base, there was a span of 12 bases. The germline gives CDR1 SGHNT, CDR2 YYREEE (reference sequence). The CDR3 runs to 14 residues.

This clonotype was observed a few times. The J gene is TRBJ2-1, the V gene TRBV24-1, with 8 bases matching TRBD1. The CDR3 covers 16 residues. With V trimmed by 4 bases and J by 6 bases, 10 bases remained unmatched. Germline loops: CDR1 KGHDR, CDR2 SFDVKD. CDR3: CATSDRGQGALNEQFF. CDR3 in DNA: TGTGCCACCAGTGACCGTGGACAGGGTGCGCTCAATGAGCAGTTCTTC.

This clonotype was observed at least ten times. The chain recombines TRBV20-1 with TRBJ2-5; 12 bases match TRBD2. After removal of 3 bases from V and 5 bases from J, the junction contained 16 bases not matched to a gene. This CDR3 is 18 amino acids long. The germline V gene encodes CDR1 DFQATT and CDR2 SNEGSKA (reference sequence). Here the CDR3 reads CSASTPSYGLAGMETQYF. The CDR3, as DNA: TGCAGTGCTAGCACCCCCAGCTACGGACTAGCGGGAATGGAGACCCAGTACTTC.

This clonotype was detected only once. The rearrangement joins TRBV30 to TRBJ2-7; D perhaps matches TRBD1 (6 bases). The ends were cut back, 2 bases at V and 6 bases at J, with 14 bases in the middle. The CDR3 sequence is 13 residues long. The germline gives CDR1 GTSNPN, CDR2 SVGIG (reference sequence). CDR3 sequence: CAWSIRQAAEQYF. CDR3 DNA sequence: TGTGCCTGGAGTATCCGACAGGCAGCCGAGCAGTACTTC.